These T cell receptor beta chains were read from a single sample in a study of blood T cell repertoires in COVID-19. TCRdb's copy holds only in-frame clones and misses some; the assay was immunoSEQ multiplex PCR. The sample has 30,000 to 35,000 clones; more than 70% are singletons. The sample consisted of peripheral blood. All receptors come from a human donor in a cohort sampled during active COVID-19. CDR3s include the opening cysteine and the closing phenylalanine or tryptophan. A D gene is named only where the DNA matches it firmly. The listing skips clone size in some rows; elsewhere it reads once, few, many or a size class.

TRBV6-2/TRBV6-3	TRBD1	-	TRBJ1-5	CASSYSGTARRNQPQHF	TGTGCCAGCAGTTACTCCGGGACAGCCCGGAGAAATCAGCCCCAGCATTTT
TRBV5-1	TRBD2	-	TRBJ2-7	CASSSLAGSSYEQYF	TGCGCCAGCAGCTCCCTAGCGGGGAGCTCCTACGAGCAGTACTTC
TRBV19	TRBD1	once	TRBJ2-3	CASSIVWDRGGTDTQYF	TGTGCCAGTAGTATAGTTTGGGACAGGGGAGGCACAGATACGCAGTATTTT
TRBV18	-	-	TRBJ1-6	CASSPGEVMGGSPLHF	TGTGCCAGCTCACCTGGGGAGGTAATGGGAGGATCACCCCTCCACTTT
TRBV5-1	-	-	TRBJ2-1	CASSLEADSQHNEQFF	TGCGCCAGCAGCTTGGAGGCGGACAGCCAACACAATGAGCAGTTCTTC
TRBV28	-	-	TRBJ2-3	CASMGAGDTQYF	TGTGCCAGCATGGGGGCGGGCGATACGCAGTATTTT
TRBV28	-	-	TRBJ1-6	CASSSPAGRPNSPLHF	TGTGCCAGCAGTTCACCCGCGGGACGGCCTAATTCACCCCTCCACTTT
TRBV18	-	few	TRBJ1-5	CASSVSGNQPQHF	TGTGCCAGCTCGGTTTCGGGCAATCAGCCCCAGCATTTT
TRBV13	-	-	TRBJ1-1	CASSLRILNTEAFF	TGTGCCAGCAGCTTGAGAATCCTGAACACTGAAGCTTTCTTT
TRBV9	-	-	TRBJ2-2	CASSDVSGTGELFF	TGTGCCAGCAGCGACGTGAGTGGCACCGGGGAGCTGTTTTTT
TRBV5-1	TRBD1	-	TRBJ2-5	CASSTGQGKETQYF	TGCGCCAGCAGCACGGGACAGGGTAAAGAGACCCAGTACTTC
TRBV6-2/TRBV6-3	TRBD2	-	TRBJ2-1	CASSYLGLAGALSSYNEQFF	TGTGCCAGCAGTTACTTGGGACTAGCGGGGGCCTTGAGCTCCTACAATGAGCAGTTCTTC
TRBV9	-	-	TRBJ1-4	CASSPREGGGEKLFF	TGTGCCAGCAGCCCTAGGGAGGGGGGAGGAGAAAAACTGTTTTTT
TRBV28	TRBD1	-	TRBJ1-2	CASRGQLLNYGYTF	TGTGCCAGCAGGGGACAGCTCCTTAACTATGGCTACACCTTC
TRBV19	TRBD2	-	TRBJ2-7	CASSTGLAGGPYEQYF	TGTGCCAGTAGTACCGGACTAGCGGGGGGGCCATACGAGCAGTACTTC
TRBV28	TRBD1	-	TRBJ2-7	CASSPWTGISYEQYF	TGTGCCAGCAGTCCGTGGACAGGGATCTCCTACGAGCAGTACTTC
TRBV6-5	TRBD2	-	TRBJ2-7	CASRPGGGLDEQYF	TGTGCCAGCAGGCCCGGGGGGGGCCTGGACGAGCAGTACTTC
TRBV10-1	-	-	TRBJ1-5	CASSERGSNQPQHF	TGCGCCAGCAGTGAGAGGGGAAGCAATCAGCCCCAGCATTTT
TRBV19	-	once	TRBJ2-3	CASRRGTTDTQYF	TGTGCCAGTAGAAGGGGGACCACAGATACGCAGTATTTT
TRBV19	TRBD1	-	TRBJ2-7	CASSVTGGQSSYEQYF	TGTGCCAGTAGTGTAACAGGGGGCCAGAGCTCCTACGAGCAGTACTTC
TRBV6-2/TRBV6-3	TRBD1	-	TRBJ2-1	CASSLGTDYNEQFF	TGTGCCAGCAGTCTAGGGACAGATTACAATGAGCAGTTCTTC
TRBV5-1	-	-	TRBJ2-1	CASSLSHVRGFDLSSYNEQFF	TGCGCCAGCAGCCTGAGCCATGTCAGGGGTTTCGATCTAAGCTCCTACAATGAGCAGTTCTTC
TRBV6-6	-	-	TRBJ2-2	CASAGQLNTGELFF	TGTGCCAGCGCGGGACAGCTAAACACCGGGGAGCTGTTTTTT
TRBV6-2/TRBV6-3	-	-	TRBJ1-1	CASSYAAGMQAFF	TGTGCCAGCAGTTACGCCGCAGGTATGCAAGCTTTCTTT
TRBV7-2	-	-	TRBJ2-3	CASSLGLGSGGIHTQYF	TGTGCCAGCAGCTTAGGTCTTGGAAGCGGCGGTATCCATACGCAGTATTTT
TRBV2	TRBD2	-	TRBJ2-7	CASSGLAGYEQYF	TGTGCCAGCAGTGGACTAGCCGGGTACGAGCAGTACTTC
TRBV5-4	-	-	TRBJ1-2	CASRSQGNYGYTF	TGTGCCAGCAGATCGCAGGGTAACTATGGCTACACCTTC
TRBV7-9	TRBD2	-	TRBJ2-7	CASSPGGLAGGSSYEQYF	TGTGCCAGCAGCCCTGGGGGACTAGCGGGGGGCAGCTCCTACGAGCAGTACTTC
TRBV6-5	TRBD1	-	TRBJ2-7	CASSLKGANGEQYF	TGTGCCAGCTCCCTAAAGGGGGCTAACGGCGAGCAGTACTTC
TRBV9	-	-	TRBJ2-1	CASSGTLDNEQFF	TGTGCCAGCAGCGGGACATTAGACAATGAGCAGTTCTTC
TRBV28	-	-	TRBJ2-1	CASSSTYRDLSYNEQFF	TGTGCCAGCAGTTCCACATACAGGGATTTATCCTACAATGAGCAGTTCTTC
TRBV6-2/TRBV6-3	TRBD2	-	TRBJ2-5	CASSDRRGNQETQYF	TGTGCCAGCAGTGACCGGCGGGGGAACCAAGAGACCCAGTACTTC
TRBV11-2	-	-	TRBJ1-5	CASSLGQGNQPQHF	TGTGCCAGCAGCCTGGGGCAGGGCAATCAGCCCCAGCATTTT
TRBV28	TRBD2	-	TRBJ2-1	CASSLWTSGASYNEQFF	TGTGCCAGCAGTTTATGGACTAGCGGGGCATCCTACAATGAGCAGTTCTTC
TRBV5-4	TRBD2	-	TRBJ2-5	CASSFQRGVQETQYF	TGTGCCAGCAGCTTCCAGCGGGGAGTACAAGAGACCCAGTACTTC
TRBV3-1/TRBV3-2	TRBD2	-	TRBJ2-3	CASSQRGTSGGSTDTQYF	TGTGCCAGCAGCCAAAGAGGGACTAGCGGGGGAAGCACAGATACGCAGTATTTT
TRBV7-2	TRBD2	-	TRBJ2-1	CASLYRGGYEQFF	TGTGCCAGCTTATATCGGGGGGGCTATGAGCAGTTCTTC
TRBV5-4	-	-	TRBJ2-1	CASSFVQNEQFF	TGTGCCAGCAGCTTTGTACAAAATGAGCAGTTCTTC
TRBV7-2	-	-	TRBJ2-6	CASSLGAISGANVLTF	TGTGCCAGCAGCTTAGGGGCTATCTCTGGGGCCAACGTCCTGACTTTC
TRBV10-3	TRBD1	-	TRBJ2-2	CAIRDRGTNTGELFF	TGTGCCATCAGGGACAGGGGTACGAACACCGGGGAGCTGTTTTTT
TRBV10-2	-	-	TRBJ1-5	CASSGAGGNQPQHF	TGCGCCAGCAGTGGAGCGGGTGGGAATCAGCCCCAGCATTTT
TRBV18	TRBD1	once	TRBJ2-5	CASSPGTALETQYF	TGTGCCAGCTCACCCGGGACAGCGTTAGAGACCCAGTACTTC
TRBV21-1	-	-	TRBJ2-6	CASSNRQGSRANVLTF	TGTGCCAGCAGCAATCGACAGGGATCTAGGGCCAACGTCCTGACTTTC
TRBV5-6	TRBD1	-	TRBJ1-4	CASSLSGRGQEKLFF	TGTGCCAGCAGCTTGTCGGGCAGGGGGCAAGAAAAACTGTTTTTT
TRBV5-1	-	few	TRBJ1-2	CASSNAAGDVGYTF	TGCGCCAGCAGCAATGCGGCGGGAGATGTTGGCTACACCTTC
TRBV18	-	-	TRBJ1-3	CASSPPTGNSGNTIYF	TGTGCCAGCTCACCACCTACCGGGAACTCTGGAAACACCATATATTTT
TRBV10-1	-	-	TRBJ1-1	CASRADGGGTEAFF	TGCGCCAGCAGAGCGGACGGTGGTGGCACTGAAGCTTTCTTT